The rows below give T cell receptor beta chains drawn from one sample of a study of T cell repertoires in cytomegalovirus infection. TCRdb processed the reads anew with MiXCR; each CDR3 protein has one entry. The sample lists approximately 250,000 distinct CDR3 sequences; about 12% were seen once. The sequencing sample was made of PBMCs. The receptors originated from a human donor in good health (CMV status not recorded). Some clones in this sample may be carry-over from other donors' samples. Each CDR3 is given with its conserved first and last residue. Fields, in order: D gene, J gene, V gene, clone size, CDR3 protein, CDR3 DNA. A D gene is named only where the DNA matches it firmly. Size is stated for part of the rows, as once, few or many counts, or as a class when the clone is expanded.

TRBD2 TRBJ2-2 TRBV6-2/TRBV6-3 many CASTTLGLAVLKDTGELFF TGTGCCAGCACCACCCTCGGACTAGCGGTCCTAAAGGACACCGGGGAGCTGTTTTTT
TRBD1 TRBJ2-5 TRBV6-1 many CASSEAGQRSRGTQYF TGTGCCAGCAGTGAAGCGGGACAGCGGTCAAGAGGGACCCAGTACTTC
TRBD2 TRBJ2-7 TRBV7-8 many CASSLTSGYEQYF TGTGCCAGCAGCTTGACTAGCGGCTACGAGCAGTACTTC
- TRBJ1-5 TRBV2 - CASSEGTASNQPQHF TGTGCCAGCAGTGAGGGGACTGCGAGCAATCAGCCCCAGCATTTT
- TRBJ2-7 TRBV25-1 few CASSLFEGTGFSEQYF TGTGCCAGCAGCCTTTTTGAGGGGACGGGATTTTCCGAGCAGTACTTC
TRBD1 TRBJ1-5 TRBV28 few CASRLQGRNQPQHF TGTGCCAGCAGACTACAGGGGCGGAATCAGCCCCAGCATTTT
- TRBJ2-2 TRBV18 few CASSPPSTNTGELFF TGTGCCAGCTCACCACCGTCCACTAACACCGGGGAGCTGTTTTTT
- TRBJ2-5 TRBV7-3 few CASSLFTGFQETQYF TGTGCCAGCAGCTTATTCACAGGCTTTCAAGAGACCCAGTACTTC
TRBD2 TRBJ2-3 TRBV9 - CASTGGGGADTQYF TGTGCCAGCACCGGCGGGGGGGGCGCAGATACGCAGTATTTT
TRBD1 TRBJ1-3 TRBV20-1 many CSAIPITGGSGNTIYF TGCAGTGCTATTCCCATCACAGGGGGGTCAGGAAACACCATATATTTT
- TRBJ1-4 TRBV28 many CASTVGGAGATNEKLFF TGTGCCAGCACCGTAGGAGGGGCTGGAGCAACTAATGAAAAACTGTTTTTT
TRBD2 TRBJ2-2 TRBV7-2 many CASSLAGVSTGELFF TGTGCCAGCAGCCTAGCGGGAGTGAGCACCGGGGAGCTGTTTTTT
TRBD2 TRBJ2-1 TRBV29-1 - CSVVGGIAGVPNKEQFF TGCAGCGTTGTGGGGGGGATAGCGGGAGTCCCCAATAAGGAGCAGTTCTTC
TRBD1 TRBJ1-1 TRBV20-1 - CSAPRQGLRNTEAFF TGCAGTGCTCCCAGACAGGGCCTTAGGAACACTGAAGCTTTCTTT
- TRBJ2-1 TRBV29-1 few CSASNNEQFF TGCAGCGCCTCAAACAATGAGCAGTTCTTC
- TRBJ2-3 TRBV7-2 many CASSLTGAVTDTQYF TGTGCCAGCAGCTTGACGGGGGCGGTCACAGATACGCAGTATTTT
- TRBJ1-1 TRBV4-1 many CASSQDWPGNPEAFF TGCGCCAGCAGCCAAGATTGGCCAGGGAATCCTGAAGCTTTCTTT
- TRBJ1-5 TRBV7-2 many CASSPQPGRVSNQPQHF TGTGCCAGCAGCCCCCAGCCGGGACGGGTTAGCAATCAGCCCCAGCATTTT
TRBD2 TRBJ2-7 TRBV7-9 many CASSHTSESYEQYF TGTGCCAGCAGCCATACTAGCGAGTCCTACGAGCAGTACTTC
- TRBJ1-2 TRBV7-2 many CASSSDFRNYGYTF TGTGCCAGCAGCTCGGACTTCCGTAACTATGGCTACACCTTC
- TRBJ2-5 TRBV7-2 many CASSPGGAARETQYF TGTGCCAGCAGCCCCGGCGGGGCGGCGCGGGAGACCCAGTACTTC
TRBD1 TRBJ2-1 TRBV7-2 many CASSLGQGYSEQFF TGTGCCAGCAGCCTCGGACAGGGGTATAGTGAGCAGTTCTTC
- TRBJ2-3 TRBV19 - CASSIGSIPTDTQYF TGTGCCAGTAGTATTGGCAGCATTCCCACAGATACGCAGTATTTT
TRBD1 TRBJ1-5 TRBV19 many CASSGTGAQPQHF TGTGCCAGTAGTGGGACAGGGGCCCAGCCCCAGCATTTT
- TRBJ1-6 TRBV7-8 many CASSPGPDSPLHF TGTGCCAGCAGCCCCGGGCCGGATTCACCCCTCCACTTT
TRBD1 TRBJ2-7 TRBV7-2 many CASRAEGQPIYEQYF TGTGCCAGCAGAGCAGAGGGACAGCCGATCTACGAGCAGTACTTC
TRBD1 TRBJ2-1 TRBV7-9 many CASSSRTGGNNEQFF TGTGCCAGCAGCTCGCGGACAGGGGGGAACAATGAGCAGTTCTTC
TRBD2 TRBJ2-3 TRBV4-2 - CASSQTSGDTDTQYF TGTGCCAGCAGCCAGACTAGCGGGGACACAGATACGCAGTATTTT
TRBD2 TRBJ2-5 TRBV25-1 many CASSPMGGTIETQYF TGTGCCAGCAGTCCCATGGGCGGGACTATAGAGACCCAGTACTTC
TRBD2 TRBJ2-1 TRBV11-2 - CASRRLASAEQFF TGTGCCAGCCGCCGACTAGCCAGCGCTGAGCAGTTCTTC
- TRBJ2-5 TRBV7-2 many CASSLVRGPAETQYF TGTGCCAGCAGCTTAGTGCGGGGTCCTGCCGAGACCCAGTACTTC
- TRBJ2-4 TRBV4-2 - CASSPLDLNIQYF TGTGCCAGCAGCCCCCTAGACTTAAACATTCAGTACTTC
- TRBJ2-7 TRBV11-3 few CASSSFPGGTYEQYF TGTGCCAGCAGCTCCTTCCCTGGCGGGACCTACGAGCAGTACTTC
- TRBJ2-5 TRBV4-3 many CASSRLRGKETQYF TGCGCCAGCAGCCGACTCAGGGGCAAGGAGACCCAGTACTTC
- TRBJ2-7 TRBV6-2/TRBV6-3 many CASSYEGRDYEQYF TGTGCCAGCAGTTACGAGGGTAGGGACTACGAGCAGTACTTC
TRBD2 TRBJ2-7 TRBV20-1 many CSAASGRDPSYEQYF TGCAGTGCTGCTAGCGGAAGGGATCCATCCTACGAGCAGTACTTC
- TRBJ2-1 TRBV7-6 many CASSSRTHLRSEQFF TGTGCCAGCAGCTCCCGGACTCACCTCCGGTCTGAGCAGTTCTTC
- TRBJ1-1 TRBV12-3/TRBV12-4 many CASTSRVTEAFF TGTGCCAGCACCTCGAGGGTCACTGAAGCTTTCTTT
TRBD1 TRBJ1-4 TRBV20-1 - CSGQGVRDQQFF TGCAGTGGGCAGGGGGTTAGAGATCAGCAGTTTTTT
- TRBJ2-7 TRBV7-8 many CASSSSSRGGPYEQYF -
TRBD2 TRBJ2-1 TRBV6-2/TRBV6-3 many CASSAPRRLAGYNEQFF TGTGCCAGCAGTGCCCCGAGGCGGCTAGCGGGATACAATGAGCAGTTCTTC
- TRBJ2-3 TRBV5-1 - CASSYRSSTDTQYF TGCGCCAGCAGCTATAGATCTAGCACAGATACGCAGTATTTT
TRBD1 TRBJ1-3 TRBV14 many CASSATGGSGNTIYF TGTGCCAGCAGCGCGACAGGGGGCTCTGGAAACACCATATATTTT
TRBD1 TRBJ2-2 TRBV12-3/TRBV12-4 many CASSRQGDTGELFF TGTGCCAGCAGTCGGCAGGGGGACACCGGGGAGCTGTTTTTT
- TRBJ2-5 TRBV7-2 many CASSPGTIQETQYF TGTGCCAGCAGCCCTGGGACAATCCAAGAGACCCAGTACTTC
- TRBJ2-5 TRBV18 - CASSPAGEGGYQETQYF TGTGCCAGCTCACCAGCAGGCGAGGGTGGCTATCAAGAGACCCAGTACTTC
TRBD1 TRBJ1-1 TRBV7-9 many CASRAGTENTEAFF TGTGCCAGCAGAGCCGGGACAGAGAACACTGAAGCTTTCTTT
- TRBJ2-7 TRBV20-1 - CRASSGFESSYEQYF TGCAGAGCTAGTTCGGGATTCGAAAGCTCCTACGAGCAGTACTTC
TRBD2 TRBJ2-7 TRBV28 - CASSFPMSSGRAYEQYF TGTGCCAGCAGTTTCCCAATGAGTAGCGGGAGGGCCTACGAGCAGTACTTC
- TRBJ1-1 TRBV20-1 - CSANSGGANTEAFF TGCAGTGCCAATTCCGGAGGGGCGAACACTGAAGCTTTCTTT
- TRBJ1-1 TRBV7-2 many CASSTPVMNTEAFF TGTGCCAGCAGCACGCCGGTGATGAACACTGAAGCTTTCTTT
TRBD2 TRBJ2-6 TRBV7-2 many CASSLGGGGSGANVLTF TGTGCCAGCAGCTTAGGGGGGGGGGGCTCTGGGGCCAACGTCCTGACTTTC
TRBD2 TRBJ2-1 TRBV27 few CASSLRLLAGVGYNEQFF TGTGCCAGCAGTTTAAGATTACTAGCGGGAGTGGGCTACAATGAGCAGTTCTTC
TRBD2 TRBJ2-3 TRBV13 - CASSLIETSGTDTQYF TGTGCCAGCAGCCTAATCGAGACTAGCGGCACAGATACGCAGTATTTT